This TCR beta chain was obtained from a study of glioma-infiltrating T cells after dendritic cell vaccination. Up to about 2 ug genomic DNA was used for TCRB CDR3 amplification. Assay used: immunoSEQ multiplex PCR; TCRdb lists only in-frame clones, some missing. The sample holds over 90,000 clones, approximately 80% seen once. Comments on this clone: Its antigen is still unknown.

The study's findings and limits: The cohort had few patients with full blood and tumor sets.

This sample comprised blood, obtained before dendritic cell vaccination. This sequence originates from a human donor with glioblastoma.

CDR3 bases: TGTGCCAGCAGCTCTTCCCCTAACTATGGCTACACCTTC. As protein: CASSSSPNYGYTF. This sequence joins TRBV11-3 and TRBJ1-2; D not certain. Trimming removed 4 bases at V and 0 bases at J, with 6 bases between. The CDR3 extends over 13 amino acids. CDR1 SGHNT and CDR2 YENEEA come from the germline V gene.